The 20 T cell receptor beta chains reported below all come from one sample, sequenced in a study of blood T cells in healthy people across ages. Next came a second PCR, run for 7 to 11 cycles, which used a sample-barcoded 5' primer along with a J-beta primer mix. Via MiXCR, TCRdb re-called the 5' RACE reads, giving one row per CDR3 protein. This repertoire shows about 970,000 distinct CDR3 sequences, 45% to 60% found once; its top ten account for over 20%. Sequenced input: blood. Source of these receptors: a woman aged 60-75 years in good health.

This chain uses TRBV5-1 with TRBJ1-1; TRBD1 matches 7 bases. The CDR3 loop spans 14 amino acids. Germline V gene lookup returns CDR1 SGHRS and CDR2 YFSETQ. V shed 4 bases and J 4 bases; nucleotides not matched to a gene: 7. The CDR3 here is CASSKGAGGTEAFF. DNA for the CDR3: TGCGCCAGCAGCAAGGGGGCGGGCGGCACTGAAGCTTTCTTT.

This clonotype was found a few times. The chain combines TRBV12-3 or TRBV12-4 with TRBJ1-2; D perhaps matches TRBD1 (6 bases). The CDR3 is 16 amino acids. V was pared by 6 bases and J by 0 bases, with 17 bases between. CDR3 bases: TGTGCCAGCAGCCTTCGAACGGGGGCCTCTAACTATGGCTACACCTTC. This codes for CASSLRTGASNYGYTF.

This sequence joins TRBV20-1 and TRBJ1-5; 7 positions agree with TRBD1. The CDR3 covers 15 residues. Germline CDR1 reads DFQATT; CDR2 reads SNEGSKA (reference sequence). The CDR3 nucleotides read TGCGCGGGACAGACGAAATTCGGGAGCAATCAGCCCCAGCATTTT. Protein sequence: CAGQTKFGSNQPQHF.

The rearrangement joins TRBV20-1 to TRBJ2-6, with 8 bases identical to TRBD2. CDR3 size: 17 residues. The V gene's germline CDR1 is DFQATT and CDR2 SNEGSKA (reference sequence). V lost 4 bases to trimming and J lost 0 bases; unmatched junction nucleotides: 8. The CDR3 sequence: CSANSGGRPSGANVLTF. As DNA, the CDR3 is TGCAGTGCTAATTCGGGAGGGAGACCCTCTGGGGCCAACGTCCTGACTTTC.

This clonotype was observed a single time. The chain combines TRBV7-2 with TRBJ1-2; D is unclear. CDR3 length equals 14 residues. V dropped 1 base and J dropped 2 bases, with 8 bases sitting between them. The germline CDR1 and CDR2 sequences are SGHTA and FQGNSA. CDR3 region: CASSLDWANYGYTF. Written as DNA, the CDR3 is TGTGCCAGCAGCTTAGATTGGGCAAACTATGGCTACACCTTC.

The sample holds a few counts of this clonotype. The V and J genes are TRBV7-9 and TRBJ1-2, with TRBD1 as a possible D gene (5 bases). CDR3 length equals 14 residues. Trimming removed 1 base at V and 3 bases at J, with 9 bases between. Germline V gene data show CDR1 as SEHNR and CDR2 as FQNEAQ (reference sequence). The CDR3 sequence is CASSLDSGYYGYTF. The CDR3 region has the DNA TGTGCCAGCAGCTTAGACTCAGGGTACTATGGCTACACCTTC. The entire variable domain, with the rest obtained from reference TRBV7-9 and TRBJ1-2, is as follows: DTGVSQNPRHKITKRGQNVTFRCDPISEHNRLYWYRQTLGQGPEFLTYFQNEAQLEKSRLLSDRFSAERPKGSFSTLEIQRTEQGDSAMYLCASSLDSGYYGYTFGSGTRLTVV.

The rearrangement joins TRBV29-1 to TRBJ2-1; 10 bases are shared with TRBD2. This CDR3 has 16 residues. The V segment lost 2 bases and the J segment 11 bases; nucleotides outside the gene matches: 15. Germline-derived CDR1 and CDR2 are SQVTM and ANQGSEA. For the CDR3, the DNA is TGCAGCGTTGAATTCCCTCCAGCGGGAGGGCATACGAAGCAGTTCTTC. Its translation is CSVEFPPAGGHTKQFF.

For the CDR3, the DNA is TGCAGTGCTAGCGTAACAGTCTACGAGCAGTACTTC. Protein sequence: CSASVTVYEQYF. This sequence joins TRBV20-1 and TRBJ2-7; D ambiguous. This CDR3 is 12 amino acids long. V lost 3 bases and J lost 3, with 9 bases in between. Germline CDR1 reads DFQATT; CDR2 reads SNEGSKA (reference sequence).

V usage is TRBV28 and J usage is TRBJ2-7; D unclear. Trimming stripped 5 bases from V and 7 bases from J, with 15 bases between. The CDR3 is made up of 13 amino acids. Germline CDR1 is MDHEN and CDR2 is SYDVKM. The chain's CDR3 is CASSHSRWDEQYF. As DNA, the CDR3 is TGTGCCAGCAGTCATTCTAGGTGGGATGAGCAGTACTTC.

At least ten counts were recorded for this clonotype. The chain recombines TRBV28 with TRBJ2-1, with D possibly matching TRBD2 (7 bases). Looked up from germline, CDR1 is MDHEN and CDR2 is SYDVKM. This CDR3 has 15 residues. Trimming stripped 4 bases from V and 9 bases from J, with 19 bases between. The CDR3: CASSSSGGGMFEQFF. CDR3 bases: TGTGCCAGCAGTTCTAGCGGAGGGGGGATGTTTGAGCAGTTCTTC.

The chain has TRBV12-3 or TRBV12-4 and TRBJ1-5; D is perhaps TRBD1 (5 bases). CDR3 length equals 15 residues. Trimming left V 7 bases short and J 2 bases short, with 15 bases between. This CDR3 is CASTAGQAGNQPQHF. CDR3 DNA sequence: TGTGCCAGCACAGCGGGGCAGGCGGGCAATCAGCCCCAGCATTTT.

In this sample, this clonotype turned up a few times. The J gene is TRBJ2-7, the V gene TRBV27; 8 bases agree with TRBD1. The V gene's germline CDR1 is MNHEY and CDR2 SMNVEV (reference sequence). J gave up 0 bases and V 4 bases, and 8 bases lay outside the gene matches. The CDR3 contains 16 residues. In DNA, the CDR3 is TGTGCCAGCAGTTCGTCCTACAGGGGGGACTCCTACGAGCAGTACTTC. Amino acids: CASSSSYRGDSYEQYF.

The chain recombines TRBV7-9 with TRBJ1-4; possibly TRBD1 for D (5 bases). The CDR3 consists of 17 residues. Trimming cost V 0 bases and J 5 bases, with 16 bases left between them. Germline V CDR1 and CDR2: SEHNR, FQNEAQ (reference sequence). In DNA form, the CDR3 reads TGTGCCAGCAGCTTAGCGCTGGGGACGGTCAAGAATGAAAAACTGTTTTTT. Protein: CASSLALGTVKNEKLFF.

The rearrangement links TRBV6-7 to TRBJ2-7; D perhaps matches TRBD2 (5 bases). TRBV6-7 is sorted into the ORF group, with uncertain function. V shed 8 bases and J shed 9 bases, with 8 bases lying between them. This CDR3 has 9 amino acids. The CDR3 DNA reads TGTGCCAGCGGGAGCTCGCAGTACTTC. This sequence encodes CASGSSQYF.

V usage is TRBV6-1 and J usage is TRBJ1-2; 7 positions agree with TRBD1. V dropped 6 bases and J dropped 4; count of bases not matched to a gene: 17. The CDR3 runs to 17 residues. Germline V gives CDR1 MNHNS, CDR2 SASEGT. In nucleotides, the CDR3 is TGTGCCAGCAGCCTCCGACAGGGTCCCAACACTCCCTATGGCTACACCTTC. Protein sequence: CASSLRQGPNTPYGYTF.

V and J are TRBV13 and TRBJ2-7, with 7 nucleotides matching TRBD1. The CDR3 has 13 residues. CDR1 is PRHDT, CDR2 FYEKMQ, per germline (reference sequence). V was pared by 5 bases and J by 7 bases, with 8 bases of the junction left unmatched. The CDR3 DNA reads TGTGCCAGCAGCCCCCGGACAGGAAGGGAGCAGTACTTC. The encoded protein is CASSPRTGREQYF. The whole variable domain, remainder taken from reference TRBV13 and TRBJ2-7, is AAGVIQSPRHLIKEKRETATLKCYPIPRHDTVYWYQQGPGQDPQFLISFYEKMQSDKGSIPDRFSAQQFSDYHSELNMSSLELGDSALYFCASSPRTGREQYFGPGTRLTVT.

This clonotype has a handful of counts. The rearrangement joins TRBV13 to TRBJ2-1, with D uncertain. Germline CDR1 is PRHDT and CDR2 is FYEKMQ (reference sequence). This CDR3 contains 13 residues. The V end was cut by 2 bases, the J end by 13 bases, with 15 bases between. For the CDR3, the DNA is TGTGCCAGCAGCTTAAATAGGGTGGCAGAACAGTTCTTC. Protein product: CASSLNRVAEQFF.

The rearrangement uses TRBV4-1 and TRBJ2-7, with D possibly TRBD1 on 6 matching bases. Trimming pared 5 bases from V and 3 bases from J, leaving 17 bases between. The CDR3 loop spans 15 amino acids. The germline V gene has CDR1 MGHRA and CDR2 YSYEKL. In nucleotides, the CDR3 is TGCGCCAGCAGCAGGGGGATGGTTTTAGGCTACGAGCAGTACTTC. Its translation: CASSRGMVLGYEQYF.

The V gene is TRBV6-7, the J gene TRBJ2-7, with D unresolved. TRBV6-7 is classed as an ORF, of uncertain function. The CDR3 extends over 13 amino acids. The germline V and J ends were trimmed by 8 bases and 0 bases, with 11 bases remaining between them. CDR3 DNA sequence: TGTGCCAGCGAAGGACGGGCCTCCTACGAGCAGTACTTC. Protein: CASEGRASYEQYF.

This clonotype was recorded only once. Possible read error: a much larger clone is one base away. The V call is TRBV20-1, the J call TRBJ2-1; the D gene is possibly TRBD2 (6 bases). The CDR3 consists of 16 residues. Germline V CDR1 and CDR2: DFQATT, SNEGSKA (reference sequence). The CDR3 DNA sequence: TGCAGTGCCAGAGGAATGGTCCGAGCACCGGGGGATGAGCAGTTCTTC. This translates into CSARGMVRAPGDEQFF.